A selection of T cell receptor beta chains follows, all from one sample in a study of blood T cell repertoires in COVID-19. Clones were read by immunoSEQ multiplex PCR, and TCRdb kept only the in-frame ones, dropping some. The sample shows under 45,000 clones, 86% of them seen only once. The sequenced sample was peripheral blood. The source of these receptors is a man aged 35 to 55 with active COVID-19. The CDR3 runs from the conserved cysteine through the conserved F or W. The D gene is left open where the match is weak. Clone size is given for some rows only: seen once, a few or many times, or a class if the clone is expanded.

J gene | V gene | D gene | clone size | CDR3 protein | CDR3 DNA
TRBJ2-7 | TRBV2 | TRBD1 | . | CASSNGLQGAREQYF | TGTGCCAGCAGTAACGGGCTACAGGGGGCACGCGAGCAGTACTTC
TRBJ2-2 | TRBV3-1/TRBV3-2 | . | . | CASSRYRSPGELFF | TGTGCCAGCAGCCGTTACCGGTCCCCCGGGGAGCTGTTTTTT
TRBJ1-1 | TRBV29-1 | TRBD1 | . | CSVEETQGGTEAFF | TGCAGCGTTGAAGAGACACAGGGGGGTACTGAAGCTTTCTTT
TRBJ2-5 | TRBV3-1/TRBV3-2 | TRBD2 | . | CASSLGLAEETQYF | TGTGCCAGCAGCCTGGGACTAGCGGAAGAGACCCAGTACTTC
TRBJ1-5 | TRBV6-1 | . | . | CASSEVAGRGQPQHF | TGTGCCAGCAGTGAAGTTGCAGGAAGGGGGCAGCCCCAGCATTTT
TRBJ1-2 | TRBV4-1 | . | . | CASSQTQLNYGYTF | TGCGCCAGCAGCCAGACACAGTTAAACTATGGCTACACCTTC
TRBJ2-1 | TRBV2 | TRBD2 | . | CASSSPGTSVSYNEQFF | TGTGCCAGCAGTTCTCCGGGAACTAGCGTCTCCTACAATGAGCAGTTCTTC
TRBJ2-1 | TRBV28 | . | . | CASSLEDISSYNEQFF | TGTGCCAGCAGCTTAGAGGACATTAGCTCCTACAATGAGCAGTTCTTC
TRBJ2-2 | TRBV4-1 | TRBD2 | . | CASSQDSGRADTGELFF | TGCGCCAGCAGCCAAGATAGCGGGAGGGCCGACACCGGGGAGCTGTTTTTT
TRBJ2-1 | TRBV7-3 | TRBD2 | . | CASSPRLADYNEQFF | TGTGCCAGCAGCCCCCGGCTAGCGGACTACAATGAGCAGTTCTTC
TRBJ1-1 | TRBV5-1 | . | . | CASSMDGVAMNTEAFF | TGCGCCAGCAGCATGGACGGAGTGGCCATGAACACTGAAGCTTTCTTT
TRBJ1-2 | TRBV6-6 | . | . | CASSSRQTPGYTF | TGTGCCAGCAGTTCCCGACAGACTCCTGGCTACACCTTC
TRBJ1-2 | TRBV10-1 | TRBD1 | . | CASSAGGDDYGYTF | TGCGCCAGCAGTGCAGGGGGCGATGACTATGGCTACACCTTC
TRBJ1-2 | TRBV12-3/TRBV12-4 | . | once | CASSFTDYGYTF | TGTGCCAGCAGTTTCACGGACTATGGCTACACCTTC
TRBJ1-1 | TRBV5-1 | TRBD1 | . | CASSLGGTENTEAFF | TGCGCCAGCAGCTTGGGCGGGACAGAAAACACTGAAGCTTTCTTT
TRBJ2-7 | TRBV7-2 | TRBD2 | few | CASSSRSGRESEQYF | TGTGCCAGCAGCTCTAGAAGCGGGAGAGAAAGCGAGCAGTACTTC
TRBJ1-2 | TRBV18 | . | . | CASSPGTTRQAYGYTF | TGTGCCAGCTCACCGGGAACCACCAGACAGGCCTATGGCTACACCTTC
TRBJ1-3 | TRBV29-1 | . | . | CSVEGGGDTIYF | TGCAGCGTTGAAGGAGGGGGAGACACCATATATTTT
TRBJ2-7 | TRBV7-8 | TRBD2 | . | CASSLVRASGRAYEQYF | TGTGCCAGCAGCTTAGTTCGGGCTAGCGGGAGGGCCTACGAGCAGTACTTC
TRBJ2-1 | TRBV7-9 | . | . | CASSTTGRSYNEQFF | TGTGCCAGCAGCACTACAGGGCGCTCCTACAATGAGCAGTTCTTC
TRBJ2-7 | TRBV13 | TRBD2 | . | CASSSNGLAGIYEQYF | TGTGCCAGCAGCTCCAATGGACTAGCGGGGATCTACGAGCAGTACTTC
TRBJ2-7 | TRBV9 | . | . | CASAPAPGVHEQYF | TGTGCCAGCGCCCCCGCTCCGGGGGTCCACGAGCAGTACTTC
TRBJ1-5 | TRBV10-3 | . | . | CAISEVAGQPQHF | TGTGCCATCAGTGAGGTTGCGGGGCAGCCCCAGCATTTT
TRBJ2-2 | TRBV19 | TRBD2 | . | CASSLGLAGVGGELFF | TGTGCCAGCTCCTTGGGACTAGCGGGAGTTGGCGGGGAGCTGTTTTTT
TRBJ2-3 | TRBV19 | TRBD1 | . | CASSSNRDRFTDTQYF | TGTGCCAGTAGCTCTAACCGGGACAGATTCACAGATACGCAGTATTTT
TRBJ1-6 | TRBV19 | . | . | CASSIGGDSPLHF | TGTGCCAGTAGTATAGGGGGGGACTCACCCCTCCACTTT
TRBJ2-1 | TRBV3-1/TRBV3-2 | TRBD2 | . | CASSPSGRALNEQFF | TGTGCCAGCAGTCCTAGCGGGAGGGCACTCAATGAGCAGTTCTTC
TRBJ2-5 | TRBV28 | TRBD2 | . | CASSGTSGPTRGETQYF | TGTGCCAGCAGTGGGACTAGCGGGCCAACCCGGGGGGAGACCCAGTACTTC
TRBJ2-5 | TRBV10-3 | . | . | CAISPRAVEETQYF | TGTGCCATCAGTCCCAGGGCCGTTGAAGAGACCCAGTACTTC
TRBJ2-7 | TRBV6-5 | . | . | CASSSGAYEQYF | TGTGCCAGCAGCTCAGGGGCCTACGAGCAGTACTTC
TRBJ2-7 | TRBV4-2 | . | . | CASSQEAETGFYEQYF | TGTGCCAGCAGCCAAGAGGCAGAGACAGGTTTTTACGAGCAGTACTTC
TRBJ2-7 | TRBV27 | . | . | CASSFGDRGSYEQYF | TGTGCCAGCAGTTTCGGCGACAGAGGCTCCTACGAGCAGTACTTC
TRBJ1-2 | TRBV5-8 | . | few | CASSLLQGGGDYGYTF | TGTGCCAGCAGCCTCCTTCAAGGGGGAGGGGACTATGGCTACACCTTC
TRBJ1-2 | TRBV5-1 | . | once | CASSLQDYGYGYTF | TGCGCCAGCAGCTTACAGGATTATGGTTATGGCTACACCTTC
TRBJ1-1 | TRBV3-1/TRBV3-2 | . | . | CASSLRGTQTEAFF | TGTGCCAGCAGCCTCAGAGGGACACAGACTGAAGCTTTCTTT
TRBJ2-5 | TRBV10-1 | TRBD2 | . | CASSSGLAEDIREQYF | TGCGCCAGCAGTAGCGGACTAGCTGAAGATATACGAGAGCAGTACTTC
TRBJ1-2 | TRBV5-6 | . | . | CASSSLSGSLGGYTF | TGTGCCAGCAGCTCGCTTTCAGGGTCTCTGGGGGGCTACACCTTC
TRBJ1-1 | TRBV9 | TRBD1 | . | CASSVSPGTVNTEAFF | TGTGCCAGCAGCGTTAGTCCCGGGACAGTGAACACTGAAGCTTTCTTT
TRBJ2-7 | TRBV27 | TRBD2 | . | CASSWARLAGGLYEQYF | TGTGCCAGCAGTTGGGCGCGACTAGCGGGAGGACTCTACGAGCAGTACTTC
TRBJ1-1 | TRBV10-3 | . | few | CAAKTGLNTEAFF | TGTGCCGCGAAGACAGGCTTGAACACTGAAGCTTTCTTT
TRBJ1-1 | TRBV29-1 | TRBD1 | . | CSVPTGAHAEAFF | TGCAGCGTTCCCACAGGGGCGCACGCTGAAGCTTTCTTT